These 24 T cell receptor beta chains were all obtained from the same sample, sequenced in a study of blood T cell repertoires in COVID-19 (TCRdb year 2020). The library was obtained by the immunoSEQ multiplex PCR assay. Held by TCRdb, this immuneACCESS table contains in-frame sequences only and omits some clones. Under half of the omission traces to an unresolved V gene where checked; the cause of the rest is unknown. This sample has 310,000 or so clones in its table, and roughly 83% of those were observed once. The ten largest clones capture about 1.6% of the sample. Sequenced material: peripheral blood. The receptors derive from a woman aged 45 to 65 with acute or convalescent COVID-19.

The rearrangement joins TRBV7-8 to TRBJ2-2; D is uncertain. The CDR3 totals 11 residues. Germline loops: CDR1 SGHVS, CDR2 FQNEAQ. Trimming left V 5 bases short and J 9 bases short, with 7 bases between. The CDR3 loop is CASSPFRELFF. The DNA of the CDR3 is TGTGCCAGCAGCCCGTTCCGGGAGCTGTTTTTT.

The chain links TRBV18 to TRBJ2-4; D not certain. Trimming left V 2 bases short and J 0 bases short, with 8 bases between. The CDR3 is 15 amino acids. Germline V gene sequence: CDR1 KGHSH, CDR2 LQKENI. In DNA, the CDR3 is TGTGCCAGCTCACCAGTTCGTTTAGCCAAAAACATTCAGTACTTC. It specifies CASSPVRLAKNIQYF.

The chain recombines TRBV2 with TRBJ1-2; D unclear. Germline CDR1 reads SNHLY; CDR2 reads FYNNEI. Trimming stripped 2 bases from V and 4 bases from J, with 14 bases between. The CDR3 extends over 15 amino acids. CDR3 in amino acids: CASSELVRVFYGYTF. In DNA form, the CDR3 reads TGTGCCAGCAGTGAATTAGTGAGGGTATTCTATGGCTACACCTTC.

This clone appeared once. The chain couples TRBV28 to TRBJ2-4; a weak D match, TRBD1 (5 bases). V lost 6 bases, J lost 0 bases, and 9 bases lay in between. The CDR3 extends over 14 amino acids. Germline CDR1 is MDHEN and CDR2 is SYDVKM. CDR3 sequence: CASSPQGAKNIQYF. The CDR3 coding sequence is TGTGCCAGCAGCCCCCAGGGAGCCAAAAACATTCAGTACTTC.

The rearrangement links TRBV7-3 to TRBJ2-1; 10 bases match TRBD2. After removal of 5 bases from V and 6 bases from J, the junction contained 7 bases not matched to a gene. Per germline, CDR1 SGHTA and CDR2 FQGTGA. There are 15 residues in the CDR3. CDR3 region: CASSVAGGGRNEQFF. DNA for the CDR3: TGTGCCAGCAGCGTAGCGGGAGGTGGACGCAATGAGCAGTTCTTC.

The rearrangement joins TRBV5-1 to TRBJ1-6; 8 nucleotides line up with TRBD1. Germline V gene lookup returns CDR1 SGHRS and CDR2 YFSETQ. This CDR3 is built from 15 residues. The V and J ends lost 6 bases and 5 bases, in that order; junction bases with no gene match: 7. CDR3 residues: CASTVDRVDNSPLHF. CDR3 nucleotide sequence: TGCGCCAGCACCGTGGACAGGGTGGATAATTCACCCCTCCACTTT.

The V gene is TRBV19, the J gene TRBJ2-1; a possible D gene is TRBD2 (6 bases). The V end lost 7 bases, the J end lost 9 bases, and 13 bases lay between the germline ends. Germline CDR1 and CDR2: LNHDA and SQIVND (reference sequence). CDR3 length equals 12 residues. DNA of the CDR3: TGTGCCAGTAACCGGAGGGAAGGTGAGCAGTTCTTC. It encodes CASNRREGEQFF. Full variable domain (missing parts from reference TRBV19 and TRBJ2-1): DGGITQSPKYLFRKEGQNVTLSCEQNLNHDAMYWYRQDPGQGLRLIYYSQIVNDFQKGDIAEGYSVSREKKESFPLTVTSAQKNPTAFYLCASNRREGEQFFGPGTRLTVL.

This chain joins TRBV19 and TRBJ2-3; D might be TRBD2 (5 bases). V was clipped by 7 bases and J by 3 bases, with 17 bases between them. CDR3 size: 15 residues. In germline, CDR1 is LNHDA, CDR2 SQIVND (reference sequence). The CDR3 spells CASKRLGEGTDTQYF. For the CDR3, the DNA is TGTGCCAGTAAGCGGCTCGGGGAAGGGACAGATACGCAGTATTTT. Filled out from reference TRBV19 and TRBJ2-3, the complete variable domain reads DGGITQSPKYLFRKEGQNVTLSCEQNLNHDAMYWYRQDPGQGLRLIYYSQIVNDFQKGDIAEGYSVSREKKESFPLTVTSAQKNPTAFYLCASKRLGEGTDTQYFGPGTRLTVL.

CDR3 DNA sequence: TGTGCCAGCAGCCAATTGACTAGCGGGGAGGGCAATGAGCAGTTCTTC. Amino acid sequence: CASSQLTSGEGNEQFF. The chain links TRBV14 to TRBJ2-1; TRBD2 matches at 11 bases. Germline V CDR1 and CDR2: SGHDN, FVKESK. The CDR3 extends over 16 amino acids. With 2 bases clipped from V and 6 bases from J, the junction kept 6 bases outside the gene matches. Full variable domain (outside the CDR3, taken from reference TRBV14 and TRBJ2-1): EAGVTQFPSHSVIEKGQTVTLRCDPISGHDNLYWYRRVMGKEIKFLLHFVKESKQDESGMPNNRFLAERTGGTYSTLKVQPAELEDSGVYFCASSQLTSGEGNEQFFGPGTRLTVL.

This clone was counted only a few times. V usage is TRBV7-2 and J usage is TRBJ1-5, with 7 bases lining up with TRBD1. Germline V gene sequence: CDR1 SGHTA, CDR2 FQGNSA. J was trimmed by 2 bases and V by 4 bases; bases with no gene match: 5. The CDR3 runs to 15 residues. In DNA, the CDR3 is TGTGCCAGCAGCTCACGAACAGGGGGCAATCAGCCCCAGCATTTT. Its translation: CASSSRTGGNQPQHF.

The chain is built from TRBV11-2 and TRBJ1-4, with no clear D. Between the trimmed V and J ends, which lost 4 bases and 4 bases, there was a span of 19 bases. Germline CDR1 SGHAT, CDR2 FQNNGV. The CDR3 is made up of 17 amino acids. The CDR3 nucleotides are TGTGCCAGCAGCTCTTCCGTGTGGGCGCTGGGTAATGAAAAACTGTTTTTT. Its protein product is CASSSSVWALGNEKLFF. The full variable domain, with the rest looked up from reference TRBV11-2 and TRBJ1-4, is EAGVAQSPRYKIIEKRQSVAFWCNPISGHATLYWYQQILGQGPKLLIQFQNNGVVDDSQLPKDRFSAERLKGVDSTLKIQPAKLEDSAVYLCASSSSVWALGNEKLFFGSGTQLSVL.

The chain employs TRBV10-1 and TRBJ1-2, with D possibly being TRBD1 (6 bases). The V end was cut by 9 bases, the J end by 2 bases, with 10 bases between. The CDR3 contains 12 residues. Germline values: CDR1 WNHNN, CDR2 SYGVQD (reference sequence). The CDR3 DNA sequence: TGCGCCAGGGGAGACAGGAACTATGGCTACACCTTC. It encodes CARGDRNYGYTF.

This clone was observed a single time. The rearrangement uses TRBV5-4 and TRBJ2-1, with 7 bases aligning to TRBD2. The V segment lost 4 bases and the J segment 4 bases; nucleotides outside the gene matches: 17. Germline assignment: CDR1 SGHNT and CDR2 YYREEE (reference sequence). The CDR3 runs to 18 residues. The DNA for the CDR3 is TGTGCCAGCAGCCGCGAGCACACTAGCGAGATAAGGTACAATGAGCAGTTCTTC. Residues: CASSREHTSEIRYNEQFF.

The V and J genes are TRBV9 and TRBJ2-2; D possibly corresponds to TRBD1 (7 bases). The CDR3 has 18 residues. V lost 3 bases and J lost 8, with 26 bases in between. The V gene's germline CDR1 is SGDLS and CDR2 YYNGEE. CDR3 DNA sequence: TGTGCCAGCAGCGCCGGCATTCCAGGGGGGCTCCCCGGGGGGGAGCTGTTTTTT. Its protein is CASSAGIPGGLPGGELFF.

The CDR3 loop is CASSLDRTIYGYTF. CDR3 DNA: TGTGCCAGCAGTCTAGATCGGACAATCTATGGCTACACCTTC. This chain joins TRBV28 and TRBJ1-2; D may be TRBD1 (5 bases). The V end was cut by 5 bases, the J end by 4 bases, with 14 bases between. CDR1 and CDR2 (germline): MDHEN, SYDVKM. The CDR3 is 14 amino acids.

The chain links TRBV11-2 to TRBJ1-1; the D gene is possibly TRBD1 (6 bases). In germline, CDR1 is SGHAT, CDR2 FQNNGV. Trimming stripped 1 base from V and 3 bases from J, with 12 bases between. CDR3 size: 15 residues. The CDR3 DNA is TGTGCCAGCAGCTTAGCAGGGGAAGGATACACTGAAGCTTTCTTT. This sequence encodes CASSLAGEGYTEAFF.

CDR3 coding DNA: TGTGCCAGCAGCGTCTCAGGGGTCTCCTACAATGAGCAGTTCTTC. It codes for CASSVSGVSYNEQFF. This chain links TRBV9 with TRBJ2-1; tentative D call: TRBD1 (6 bases). The V end lost 2 bases, the J end lost 0 bases, and 9 bases lay between the germline ends. This CDR3 is built from 15 residues. In germline, CDR1 is SGDLS, CDR2 YYNGEE.

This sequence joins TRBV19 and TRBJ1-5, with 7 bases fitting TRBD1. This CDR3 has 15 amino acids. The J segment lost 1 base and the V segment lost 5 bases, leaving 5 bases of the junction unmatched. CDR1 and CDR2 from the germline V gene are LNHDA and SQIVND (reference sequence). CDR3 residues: CASSPHRGSNQPQHF. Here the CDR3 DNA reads TGTGCCAGTAGTCCCCACAGGGGCAGCAATCAGCCCCAGCATTTT.

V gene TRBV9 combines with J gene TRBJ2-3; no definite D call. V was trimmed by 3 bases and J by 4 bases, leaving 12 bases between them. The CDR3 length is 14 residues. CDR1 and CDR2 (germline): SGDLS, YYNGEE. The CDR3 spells CASSATGIADTQYF. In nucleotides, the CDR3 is TGTGCCAGCAGCGCTACGGGTATAGCAGATACGCAGTATTTT.

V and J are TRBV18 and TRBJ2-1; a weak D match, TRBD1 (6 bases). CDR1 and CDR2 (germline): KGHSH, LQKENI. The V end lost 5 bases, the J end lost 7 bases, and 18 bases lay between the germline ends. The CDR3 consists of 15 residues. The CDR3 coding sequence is TGTGCCAGCTCATTCGGGACAAGGGGTGGTAATGAGCAGTTCTTC. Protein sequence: CASSFGTRGGNEQFF.

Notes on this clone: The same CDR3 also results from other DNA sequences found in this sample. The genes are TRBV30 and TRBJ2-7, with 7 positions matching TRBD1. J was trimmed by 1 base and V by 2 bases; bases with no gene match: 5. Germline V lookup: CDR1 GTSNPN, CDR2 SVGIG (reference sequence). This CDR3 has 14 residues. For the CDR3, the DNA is TGTGCCTGGAGTCCCCCAGGGGGTTCCTACGAGCAGTACTTC. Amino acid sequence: CAWSPPGGSYEQYF. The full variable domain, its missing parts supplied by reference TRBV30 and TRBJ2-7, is SQTIHQWPATLVQPVGSPLSLECTVEGTSNPNLYWYRQAAGRGLQLLFYSVGIGQISSEVPQNLSASRPQDRQFILSSKKLLLSDSGFYLCAWSPPGGSYEQYFGPGTRLTVT.

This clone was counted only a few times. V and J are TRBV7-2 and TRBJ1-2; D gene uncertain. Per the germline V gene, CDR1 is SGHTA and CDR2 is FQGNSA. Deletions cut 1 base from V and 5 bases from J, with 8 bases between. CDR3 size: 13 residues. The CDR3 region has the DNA TGTGCCAGCAGCTTAGTAGCAGCTTATGGCTACACCTTC. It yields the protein CASSLVAAYGYTF.

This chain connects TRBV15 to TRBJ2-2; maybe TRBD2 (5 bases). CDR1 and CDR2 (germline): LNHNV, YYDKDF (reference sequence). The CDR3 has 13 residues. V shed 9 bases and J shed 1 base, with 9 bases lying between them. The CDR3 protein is CATGAGNTGELFF. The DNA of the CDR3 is TGTGCCACGGGCGCGGGGAACACCGGGGAGCTGTTTTTT.

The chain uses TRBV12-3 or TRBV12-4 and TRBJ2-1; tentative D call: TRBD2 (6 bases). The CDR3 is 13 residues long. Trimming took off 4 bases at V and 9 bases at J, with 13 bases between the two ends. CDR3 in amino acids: CASSSTNSGEQFF. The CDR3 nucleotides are TGTGCCAGCAGTTCCACAAATAGCGGTGAGCAGTTCTTC.